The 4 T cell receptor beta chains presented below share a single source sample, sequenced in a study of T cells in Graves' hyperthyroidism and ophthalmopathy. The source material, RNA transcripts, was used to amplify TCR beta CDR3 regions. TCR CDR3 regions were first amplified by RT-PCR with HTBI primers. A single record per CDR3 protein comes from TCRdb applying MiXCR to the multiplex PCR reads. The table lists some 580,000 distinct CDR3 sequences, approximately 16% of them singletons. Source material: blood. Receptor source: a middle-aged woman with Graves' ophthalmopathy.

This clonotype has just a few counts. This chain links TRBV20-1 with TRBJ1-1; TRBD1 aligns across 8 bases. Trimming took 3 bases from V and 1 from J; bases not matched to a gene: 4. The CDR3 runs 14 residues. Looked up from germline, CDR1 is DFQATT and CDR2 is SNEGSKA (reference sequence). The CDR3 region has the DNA TGCAGTGCTAGGGGACAGGCTAAGAACACTGAAGCTTTCTTT. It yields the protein CSARGQAKNTEAFF.

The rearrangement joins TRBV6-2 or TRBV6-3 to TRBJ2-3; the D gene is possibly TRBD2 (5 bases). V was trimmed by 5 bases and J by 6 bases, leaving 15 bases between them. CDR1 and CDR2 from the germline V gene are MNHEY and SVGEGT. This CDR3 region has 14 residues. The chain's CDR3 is CASSPPGPGDTQYF. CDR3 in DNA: TGTGCCAGCAGTCCCCCCGGGCCGGGGGATACGCAGTATTTT.

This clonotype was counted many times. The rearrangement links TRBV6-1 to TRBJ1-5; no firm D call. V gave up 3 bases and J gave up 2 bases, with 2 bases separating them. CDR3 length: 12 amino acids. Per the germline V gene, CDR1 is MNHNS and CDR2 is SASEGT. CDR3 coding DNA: TGTGCCAGCAGTGAGGGCAATCAGCCCCAGCATTTT. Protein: CASSEGNQPQHF.

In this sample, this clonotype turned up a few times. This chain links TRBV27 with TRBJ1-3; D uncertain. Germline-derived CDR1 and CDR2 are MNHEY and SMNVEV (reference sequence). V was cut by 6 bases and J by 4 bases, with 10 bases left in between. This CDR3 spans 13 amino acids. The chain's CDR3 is CASRLQAGNTIYF. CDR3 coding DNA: TGTGCCAGCAGGCTCCAGGCGGGAAACACCATATATTTT.